These 22 T cell receptor beta chains were all obtained from the same sample, sequenced in a study of OX40 agonist ivuxolimab in advanced cancers. Produced via immunoSEQ multiplex PCR; TCRdb's table is partial and in-frame only. The data show around 100,000 clones, about 88% seen once. Here the sequenced sample was CD4+ or CD8+ T cells sorted from blood, taken in a trial of the OX40 agonist ivuxolimab. The receptors here all came from an adult with an advanced solid tumor such as melanoma, head and neck, liver or kidney cancer.

The chain couples TRBV5-4 to TRBJ2-1, with D unclear. The CDR3 has 14 residues. The V gene's germline CDR1 is SGHNT and CDR2 YYREEE (reference sequence). The V end was cut by 2 bases, the J end by 5 bases, with 11 bases between. DNA of the CDR3: TGTGCCAGCAGCTTACTTGGATTGCACAATGAGCAGTTCTTC. It translates to CASSLLGLHNEQFF.

The rearrangement joins TRBV5-1 to TRBJ2-1; 10 bases are a match to TRBD2. V lost 4 bases, J lost 2 bases, and 3 bases stayed unmatched. This CDR3 has 15 amino acids. Germline CDR1 is SGHRS and CDR2 is YFSETQ. CDR3 sequence (DNA): TGCGCCAGCAGCACCGGGACTAGCGCCTACAATGAGCAGTTCTTC. Residues: CASSTGTSAYNEQFF.

The chain employs TRBV14 and TRBJ1-2; perhaps TRBD1 as D (5 bases). The length of the CDR3 is 14 residues. Trimming took 0 bases from V and 2 from J, leaving 7 bases between them. Germline V gene lookup returns CDR1 SGHDN and CDR2 FVKESK. CDR3 amino acids: CASSQDTGNYGYTF. CDR3 nucleotide sequence: TGTGCCAGCAGCCAAGACACAGGCAACTATGGCTACACCTTC.

This chain joins TRBV30 and TRBJ2-7; D remains ambiguous. CDR3 length equals 11 residues. Germline V gene data show CDR1 as GTSNPN and CDR2 as SVGIG (reference sequence). The V gene lost 3 bases and the J gene lost 6 bases, with 9 bases spanning the gap. The CDR3 region is CAWRVFSEQYF. CDR3 nucleotides: TGTGCCTGGAGGGTTTTCAGCGAGCAGTACTTC. The variable domain in full, with the rest retrieved from reference TRBV30 and TRBJ2-7, is SQTIHQWPATLVQPVGSPLSLECTVEGTSNPNLYWYRQAAGRGLQLLFYSVGIGQISSEVPQNLSASRPQDRQFILSSKKLLLSDSGFYLCAWRVFSEQYFGPGTRLTVT.

The rearrangement joins TRBV19 to TRBJ1-6; D is undetermined. Looked up from germline, CDR1 is LNHDA and CDR2 is SQIVND (reference sequence). The CDR3 covers 13 residues. Trimming left V 6 bases short and J 6 bases short, with 9 bases between. The CDR3 reads CASRPGLNSPLHF. In DNA, the CDR3 is TGTGCCAGTAGACCGGGTCTTAATTCACCCCTCCACTTT.

This clone turned up a few times. This chain joins TRBV11-2 and TRBJ2-1; a possible D gene is TRBD2 (5 bases). Germline CDR1 reads SGHAT; CDR2 reads FQNNGV. V dropped 2 bases and J dropped 9 bases, with 11 bases sitting between them. CDR3 length: 13 residues. CDR3 sequence: CASSLTPGGEQFF. CDR3 in DNA: TGTGCCAGCAGCTTAACCCCCGGAGGTGAGCAGTTCTTC.

The CDR3 reads CASSIDGVGETQYF. The CDR3, as DNA: TGTGCCAGTAGTATAGATGGGGTAGGGGAGACCCAGTACTTC. The V call is TRBV19, the J call TRBJ2-5; no reliable D call. The V gene lost 0 bases and the J gene lost 5 bases, with 10 bases spanning the gap. Germline V gene sequence: CDR1 LNHDA, CDR2 SQIVND (reference sequence). The CDR3 is made up of 14 amino acids.

V usage is TRBV6-1 and J usage is TRBJ2-2; tentatively, D is TRBD1 (6 bases). Looked up from germline, CDR1 is MNHNS and CDR2 is SASEGT. There are 15 residues in the CDR3. The V end lost 7 bases, the J end lost 4 bases, and 16 bases lay between the germline ends. The CDR3 region is CASKQEQGVTGELFF. The CDR3 nucleotides read TGTGCCAGCAAACAGGAACAGGGTGTCACCGGGGAGCTGTTTTTT.

The chain has TRBV30 and TRBJ1-2; unclear D gene. Germline lookup yields CDR1 GTSNPN and CDR2 SVGIG (reference sequence). The CDR3 runs 11 residues. Trimming took off 0 bases at V and 8 bases at J, with 7 bases between the two ends. Here the CDR3 reads CAWSVANGYTF. In nucleotides, the CDR3 is TGTGCCTGGAGTGTTGCCAACGGCTACACCTTC.

Comment on this clone: Other DNA sequences in the same sample also yield this CDR3. J is TRBJ1-4 and V is TRBV5-1; D not certain. Germline CDR1 and CDR2: SGHRS and YFSETQ. The CDR3 is 15 amino acids. The germline V and J ends were trimmed by 0 bases and 0 bases, with 6 bases remaining between them. CDR3 amino acids: CASSLDRATNEKLFF. DNA for the CDR3: TGCGCCAGCAGCTTGGACCGGGCAACTAATGAAAAACTGTTTTTT.

In nucleotides, the CDR3 is TGTGCCATCAGTGAGACTACAGGGGGAACCGGGTACTCACCCCTCCACTTT. The encoded protein is CAISETTGGTGYSPLHF. This chain links TRBV10-3 with TRBJ1-6, with 8 bases lining up with TRBD1. V shed 2 bases and J 10 bases; nucleotides not matched to a gene: 13. This CDR3 spans 17 amino acids. Germline V gene sequence: CDR1 ENHRY, CDR2 SYGVKD.

The chain combines TRBV11-1 with TRBJ1-2; D unclear. V was shortened by 1 base and J by 9 bases, with 15 bases between the two germline ends. The CDR3 totals 14 residues. CDR1 and CDR2 (germline): SGHAT, FQDESV (reference sequence). The CDR3 loop is CASSLGGSPSSYTF. The CDR3 bases are TGTGCCAGCAGCTTAGGAGGCTCCCCATCAAGCTACACCTTC.

This clone has only one observation. In nucleotides, the CDR3 is TGTGCCAGCAGTGAAGCTACTACCTACGAGCAGTACTTC. The encoded protein is CASSEATTYEQYF. The chain uses TRBV6-1 and TRBJ2-7; D gene uncertain. Trimming cost V 0 bases and J 2 bases, with 5 bases left between them. The CDR3 covers 13 residues. Germline V gene lookup returns CDR1 MNHNS and CDR2 SASEGT.

This chain connects TRBV7-3 to TRBJ2-2, with D maybe TRBD2 (5 bases). Germline V lookup: CDR1 SGHTA, CDR2 FQGTGA. The CDR3 covers 13 residues. Trimming stripped 6 bases from V and 5 bases from J, with 10 bases between. The CDR3 here is CASRSSFTGELFF. The CDR3 coding sequence is TGTGCCAGCAGATCTAGCTTTACCGGGGAGCTGTTTTTT.

Remarks on this clone: The same CDR3 arises from other DNA sequences in this sample as well. This chain joins TRBV11-2 and TRBJ2-1; D may be TRBD1 (6 bases). Per germline, CDR1 SGHAT and CDR2 FQNNGV. There are 13 residues in the CDR3. V shed 5 bases and J shed 5 bases, with 10 bases lying between them. This CDR3 is CASSLDRNNEQFF. The CDR3 DNA reads TGTGCCAGCAGCCTCGACAGGAACAATGAGCAGTTCTTC.

This clone occurred once. CDR3 loop: CASSFLGQMNTEAFF. CDR3 nucleotide sequence: TGTGCCAGCAGTTTTCTCGGACAGATGAACACTGAAGCTTTCTTT. This chain uses TRBV27 with TRBJ1-1; TRBD1 is a possible D gene (6 bases). From germline, CDR1 is MNHEY and CDR2 SMNVEV (reference sequence). Trimming stripped 3 bases from V and 0 bases from J, with 11 bases between. CDR3 size: 15 residues.

V is TRBV9 and J is TRBJ2-7; D possibly corresponds to TRBD1 (6 bases). The length of the CDR3 is 14 residues. Per germline, CDR1 SGDLS and CDR2 YYNGEE. V lost 0 bases to trimming and J lost 5 bases, with 12 bases between them. The CDR3 region is CASSVGGRGDEQYF. The CDR3 DNA sequence: TGTGCCAGCAGCGTAGGCGGCAGGGGTGACGAGCAGTACTTC.

The chain has TRBV27 and TRBJ2-7; the D is unclear. The CDR3 loop spans 17 amino acids. Germline CDR1 and CDR2: MNHEY and SMNVEV (reference sequence). The germline V and J ends were trimmed by 3 bases and 1 base, with 19 bases remaining between them. This chain's CDR3 is CASSFIGVGGTSYEQYF. The CDR3 DNA is TGTGCCAGCAGTTTTATTGGTGTCGGCGGCACATCCTACGAGCAGTACTTC.

This chain links TRBV12-5 with TRBJ2-1; D call uncertain. This CDR3 region has 11 residues. Germline CDR1 and CDR2: LGHNT and FRNRAP. The V end lost 6 bases, the J end lost 5 bases, and 5 bases lay between the germline ends. The CDR3 DNA reads as TGTGCTAGTGGCCTCAACAATGAGCAGTTCTTC. It encodes CASGLNNEQFF.

This clone was observed a handful of times. The CDR3 sequence is CASSSKGGTGYTF. CDR3 coding DNA: TGTGCCAGCAGCTCGAAGGGGGGCACAGGCTACACCTTC. The V and J genes are TRBV9 and TRBJ1-2, with D perhaps matching TRBD1 (6 bases). The CDR3 covers 13 residues. In germline, CDR1 is SGDLS, CDR2 YYNGEE. V was clipped by 4 bases and J by 8 bases, with 15 bases between them. The full variable domain, in which reference TRBV9 and TRBJ1-2 provide the parts outside the CDR3, is DSGVTQTPKHLITATGQRVTLRCSPRSGDLSVYWYQQSLDQGLQFLIQYYNGEERAKGNILERFSAQQFPDLHSELNLSSLELGDSALYFCASSSKGGTGYTFGSGTRLTVV.

The chain employs TRBV4-1 and TRBJ1-1; D uncertain. The length of the CDR3 is 14 residues. The V gene lost 1 base and the J gene lost 2 bases, with 8 bases spanning the gap. Germline assignment: CDR1 MGHRA and CDR2 YSYEKL. The CDR3 reads CASSQGAINTEAFF. DNA for the CDR3: TGCGCCAGCAGCCAAGGTGCCATAAACACTGAAGCTTTCTTT.

This sequence joins TRBV6-5 and TRBJ2-1; D gene unclear. This CDR3 has 16 residues. Trimming pared 0 bases from V and 0 bases from J, leaving 9 bases between. The V gene's germline CDR1 is MNHEY and CDR2 SVGAGI. CDR3 DNA sequence: TGTGCCAGCAGTTACTCGAAGGTGAGCTCCTACAATGAGCAGTTCTTC. Translating gives CASSYSKVSSYNEQFF.